This T cell receptor (beta chain) was sequenced for a study of regulatory T cells in long-lasting Graves disease. Study-wide points: There were preferences for TRBV28, TRBJ1-2 and TRBJ2-5 in persistent disease. Accuracy was possibly reduced by small sample size.

Details on this clonotype: What it recognizes is unknown.

Libraries of TCR beta came from iRepertoire HTBI primers plus Arm-PCR of CDR3 regions. MiXCR, applied by TCRdb to the multiplex PCR reads, yields one record per CDR3 protein. The data contain hundreds of thousands of distinct CDR3 sequences, less than 25% of them singletons. This CDR3 is built from 13 residues. The V and J ends lost 4 bases and 0 bases respectively, with 4 bases between them. Germline CDR1 and CDR2: SQVTM and ANQGSEA. Time point given: persistent/refractory GD, antithyroid drugs over 5 years with positive TRAb. RNA extracted from PBMCs served as the sequencing template. Each patient gave roughly 10 milliliters of EDTA-anticoagulated peripheral blood.

The sample here was peripheral blood mononuclear cells (PBMCs), taken when the disease was refractory, from a patient treated with antithyroid drugs. This sequence originates from a female donor with Graves disease. This sequence joins TRBV29-1 and TRBJ2-6; D unresolved. The CDR3 DNA reads TGCAGCGTTGTATACTCTGGGGCCAACGTCCTGACTTTC. It translates to CSVVYSGANVLTF.